These 15 T cell receptor beta chains were sequenced from one sample in a study of T cell responses to AZD1222 COVID-19 vaccine (dated by TCRdb to the early 2020s). Libraries came from the immunoSEQ multiplex PCR assay. TCRdb limited this immuneACCESS table to in-frame rearrangements with V and J called. A share of clones is missing; checked studies link under half to unresolved V genes, and the rest is unexplained. A total of roughly 150,000 clones appear in this sample, more than 75% of them only once. 3% to 3.5% of the sample rests with the top ten. The sample's time point label, decoded: about 28 days (+/-7) after the second vaccine dose. The specimen was peripheral blood, collected 28 days after the second AZD1222 dose. All receptors come from an adult who received the AZD1222 COVID-19 vaccine.

The CDR3 protein is CASSQDPRVRVFF. The CDR3, as DNA: TGTGCCAGCAGCCAAGATCCCAGGGTGCGAGTGTTTTTT. This chain links TRBV3-1 (or the pseudogene TRBV3-2) with TRBJ2-2; maybe TRBD1 (5 bases). The germline CDR1 and CDR2 sequences are LGHDT and YNNKEL (reference sequence). The CDR3 has 13 amino acids. V lost 0 bases and J lost 15, with 14 bases in between.

The chain links TRBV28 to TRBJ2-7; D possibly matches TRBD1 or TRBD2 (6 bases each). Germline V gives CDR1 MDHEN, CDR2 SYDVKM. The CDR3 consists of 15 residues. V lost 5 bases and J 2 bases, leaving 16 bases between the germline ends. The CDR3 spells CASSRHRAGTYEQYF. DNA of the CDR3: TGTGCCAGCAGTCGACACAGGGCGGGGACCTACGAGCAGTACTTC.

The V call is TRBV29-1, the J call TRBJ1-2, with D possibly TRBD1 on 6 matching bases. The CDR3 consists of 13 residues. Per germline, CDR1 SQVTM and CDR2 ANQGSEA. Trimming shortened V by 6 bases and J by 5 bases, and 16 bases separated the two germline ends. DNA of the CDR3: TGCAGCGTGTGCTGCCAGGGGAGGTATGGCTACACCTTC. This codes for CSVCCQGRYGYTF.

This clone was seen a single time. The chain joins TRBV6-5 to TRBJ2-7; D perhaps matches TRBD1 (5 bases). From germline, CDR1 is MNHEY and CDR2 SVGAGI. CDR3 size: 15 residues. V was pared by 7 bases and J by 3 bases, with 19 bases between. The CDR3 nucleotides are TGTGCCAGCACCCCCGTTAGGGGCGTAGGCTACGAGCAGTACTTC. Translated, it gives CASTPVRGVGYEQYF.

The chain has TRBV6-5 and TRBJ1-2, with D unresolved. The CDR3 extends over 11 amino acids. Deletions cut 7 bases from V and 4 bases from J, with 7 bases between. Germline-derived CDR1 and CDR2 are MNHEY and SVGAGI. The CDR3 coding sequence is TGTGCCAGCATGAGCTTCTATGGCTACACCTTC. Its translation is CASMSFYGYTF.

The chain uses TRBV6-5 and TRBJ1-2; 8 bases agree with TRBD1. J gave up 8 bases and V 8 bases, and 13 bases lay outside the gene matches. The germline gives CDR1 MNHEY, CDR2 SVGAGI. CDR3 size: 14 residues. In nucleotides, the CDR3 is TGTGCCAGCTTTTTATGGCAGGGGGCAAAGGGCTACACCTTC. Amino acids: CASFLWQGAKGYTF.

CDR3 coding DNA: TGTGCCAGCAGTCCCCCGGCTATACGAGAGACCCAGTACTTC. This codes for CASSPPAIRETQYF. The chain carries TRBV28 and TRBJ2-5; D not resolved. Per germline, CDR1 MDHEN and CDR2 SYDVKM. The CDR3 sequence is 14 residues long. V was cut by 5 bases and J by 4 bases, with 14 bases left in between.

The rearrangement uses TRBV30 and TRBJ1-3, with D perhaps matching TRBD1 (5 bases). The germline V gene encodes CDR1 GTSNPN and CDR2 SVGIG (reference sequence). The CDR3 loop spans 12 amino acids. The germline V and J ends were trimmed by 6 bases and 9 bases, with 15 bases remaining between them. The CDR3 spells CACDGPGGTIYF. For the CDR3, the DNA is TGTGCCTGCGACGGCCCGGGGGGCACCATATATTTT.

The chain joins TRBV7-9 to TRBJ2-1; weak D call: TRBD2 (6 bases). CDR3 length equals 13 residues. Germline CDR1 reads SEHNR; CDR2 reads FQNEAQ (reference sequence). Trimming left V 8 bases short and J 9 bases short, with 17 bases between. The CDR3 sequence is CASRDWKTGEQFF. DNA of the CDR3: TGTGCCAGCCGGGACTGGAAAACGGGTGAGCAGTTCTTC.

This chain connects TRBV18 to TRBJ1-1, with a tentative D call TRBD1 (6 bases). CDR1 and CDR2 (germline): KGHSH, LQKENI. Between the trimmed V and J ends, which lost 3 bases and 4 bases, there was a span of 18 bases. The CDR3 totals 16 residues. The CDR3 loop reads CASSPTTGGGSTEAFF. CDR3 nucleotide sequence: TGTGCCAGCTCACCCACTACTGGAGGGGGGAGCACTGAAGCTTTCTTT.

This chain joins TRBV18 and TRBJ1-1, with TRBD1 as a possible D gene (5 bases). V was cut by 1 base and J by 2 bases, with 20 bases left in between. CDR3 length: 18 residues. Germline V lookup: CDR1 KGHSH, CDR2 LQKENI. In DNA form, the CDR3 reads TGTGCCAGCTCACCACTCATGGGGGGGAGGACCGACAACACTGAAGCTTTCTTT. Translation gives CASSPLMGGRTDNTEAFF.

The V gene is TRBV2, the J gene TRBJ1-2, with D hard to call. This CDR3 comprises 14 residues. With 5 bases removed from V and 0 bases from J, the gap between germline ends came to 10 bases. CDR1 is SNHLY and CDR2 is FYNNEI in the germline V gene. The CDR3 nucleotides read TGTGCCAGCAGTTCGCAAACAGCTAACTATGGCTACACCTTC. Protein sequence: CASSSQTANYGYTF. Combining the CDR3 with reference TRBV2 and TRBJ1-2 gives the whole variable domain EPEVTQTPSHQVTQMGQEVILRCVPISNHLYFYWYRQILGQKVEFLVSFYNNEISEKSEIFDDQFSVERPDGSNFTLKIRSTKLEDSAMYFCASSSQTANYGYTFGSGTRLTVV.

This clone was seen only once. The V and J genes are TRBV4-2 and TRBJ1-6; the D is unclear. This CDR3 has 13 amino acids. From germline, CDR1 is LGHNA and CDR2 YNFKEQ. V was pared by 4 bases and J by 9 bases, with 10 bases between. This CDR3 reads CASSLNTGSPLHF. CDR3 bases: TGTGCCAGCAGCCTAAATACCGGTTCACCCCTCCACTTT.

The V call is TRBV7-9, the J call TRBJ1-1; unclear D gene. The CDR3 runs 13 residues. The germline V gene has CDR1 SEHNR and CDR2 FQNEAQ (reference sequence). Trimming shortened V by 3 bases and J by 8 bases, and 13 bases separated the two germline ends. The CDR3 nucleotides are TGTGCCAGCAGCTTCGGGTCGGTTCTAGAAGCTTTCTTT. Protein: CASSFGSVLEAFF.

This clone has a single count. The V and J genes are TRBV10-2 and TRBJ2-3; the match to TRBD2 covers 14 bases. Losses at the gene ends were 7 bases for V and 0 bases for J; bases not matched to a gene: 3. CDR3 size: 16 residues. The germline V gene has CDR1 WSHSY and CDR2 SAAADI. The CDR3 region is CASTRLAGGSTDTQYF. The CDR3 DNA reads TGCGCCAGCACCCGACTAGCGGGGGGGAGCACAGATACGCAGTATTTT.